The clone carrying this T cell receptor beta chain was found many times. There are 16 residues in the CDR3. From germline, CDR1 is GTSNPN and CDR2 SVGIG (reference sequence). After removal of 0 bases from V and 6 bases from J, the junction contained 11 bases not matched to a gene. The source of the sample is a study of early T cells in non-severe SARS-CoV-2 infection. TCRdb re-called the 5' RACE reads with MiXCR, one entry per CDR3 protein. The sample shows tens of thousands of distinct CDR3 sequences, about 4.5% of them seen only once. The sequencing sample was made of whole blood. This receptor was taken from an adult who was a healthcare worker with PCR-confirmed SARS-CoV-2 infection or an uninfected control (not recorded which). The gene calls are TRBV30 and TRBJ1-3; the match to TRBD1 covers 7 bases. The CDR3 reads CAWSVGTATWTNTIYF. In DNA form, the CDR3 reads TGTGCCTGGAGTGTGGGGACAGCAACTTGGACAAACACCATATATTTT.